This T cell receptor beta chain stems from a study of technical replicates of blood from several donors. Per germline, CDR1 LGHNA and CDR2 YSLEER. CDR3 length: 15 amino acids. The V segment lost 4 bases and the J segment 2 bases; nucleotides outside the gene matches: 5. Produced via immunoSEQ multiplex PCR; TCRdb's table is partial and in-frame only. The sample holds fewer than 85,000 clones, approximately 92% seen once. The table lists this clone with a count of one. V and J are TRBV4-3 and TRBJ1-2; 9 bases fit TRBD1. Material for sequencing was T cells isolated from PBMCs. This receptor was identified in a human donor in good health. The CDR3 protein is CASSPRTGANYGYTF. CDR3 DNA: TGCGCCAGCAGCCCGCGGACAGGGGCGAACTATGGCTACACCTTC.